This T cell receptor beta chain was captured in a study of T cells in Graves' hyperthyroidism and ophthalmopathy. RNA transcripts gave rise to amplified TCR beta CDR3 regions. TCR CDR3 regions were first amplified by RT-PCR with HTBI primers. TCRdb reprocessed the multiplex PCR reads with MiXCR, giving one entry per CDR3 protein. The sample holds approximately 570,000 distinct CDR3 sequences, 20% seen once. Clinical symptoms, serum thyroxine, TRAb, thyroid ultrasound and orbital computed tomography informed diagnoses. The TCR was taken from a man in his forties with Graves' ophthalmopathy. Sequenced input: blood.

The CDR3, as DNA: TGCGCCAGCAGTGCCTTCTGTAACGGGGAGCAGTACTTC. Translated: CASSAFCNGEQYF. V is TRBV10-1 and J is TRBJ2-7; D unresolved. The germline V gene has CDR1 WNHNN and CDR2 SYGVQD (reference sequence). The V end lost 4 bases, the J end lost 7 bases, and 14 bases lay between the germline ends. This CDR3 is 13 amino acids long.